This TCR beta chain was identified in a study of molecular identifiers for immune sequencing clone quantification. Overall study context: Split five ways in replicates, RNA from roughly 20,000 or 100,000 naive CD8 cells had four portions sequenced.

CDR3 length: 13 amino acids. The germline V and J ends were trimmed by 5 bases and 3 bases, with 11 bases remaining between them. Germline V gene lookup returns CDR1 MNHEY and CDR2 SMNVEV (reference sequence). The sorting of naive CD8 T cells used the CD8+CD4-CCR7+CD45RA+ phenotype. Previously described methods and listed TCR primers were used for bulk TCR libraries. One entry per CDR3 protein results from TCRdb running MiXCR on the PCR reads. This table holds over 600,000 distinct CDR3 sequences, roughly 21% found once. The sequenced material came from naive CD8+ T cells from blood, with Jurkat cell RNA spiked in. Subset meaning: FACS-sorted CD8+CD4-CCR7+CD45RA+ naive T cells. The chain carries TRBV27 and TRBJ2-7; D not certain. This clonotype was sampled from a human donor in good health. Some libraries in this study had Jurkat cell RNA spiked in. In DNA form, the CDR3 reads TGTGCCAGCAGTCCCCGGACGGTCTACGAGCAGTACTTC. It is translated as CASSPRTVYEQYF.